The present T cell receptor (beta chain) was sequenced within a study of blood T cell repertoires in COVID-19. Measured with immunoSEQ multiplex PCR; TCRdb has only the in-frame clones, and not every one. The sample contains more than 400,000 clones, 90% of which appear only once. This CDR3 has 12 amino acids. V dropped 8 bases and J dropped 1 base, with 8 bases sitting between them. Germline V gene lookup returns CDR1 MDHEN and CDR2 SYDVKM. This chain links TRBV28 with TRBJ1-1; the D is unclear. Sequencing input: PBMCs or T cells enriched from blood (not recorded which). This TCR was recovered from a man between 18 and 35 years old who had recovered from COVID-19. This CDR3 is CASQTPNTEAFF. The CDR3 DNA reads TGTGCCAGCCAAACACCGAACACTGAAGCTTTCTTT.